This T cell receptor (beta chain) was captured in a study of T cell responses to AZD1222 COVID-19 vaccine. The study, taken as a whole, reports: Once two AZD1222 doses were given, Spike-specific TCR breadth and depth went up.

The CDR3 sequence is 14 residues long. With 4 bases clipped from V and 3 bases from J, the junction kept 5 bases outside the gene matches. The germline V gene encodes CDR1 LNHDA and CDR2 SQIVND (reference sequence). This clone was recorded only once. Antigen: not known. The method was immunoSEQ multiplex PCR; TCRdb's version includes in-frame clones alone and lacks a portion of them. The table records around 74,000 clones, about 90% of them present only once. This receptor was taken from an adult in good health. The sequences come from peripheral blood, collected on day 0 of MenACWY control vaccination. This rearrangement joins TRBV19 to TRBJ1-1; 7 nucleotides align to TRBD1. CDR3 coding DNA: TGTGCCAGTAGTACAGGGACAGACTACACTGAAGCTTTCTTT. Its translation: CASSTGTDYTEAFF.